This TCR beta chain stems from a study of CD4 T cells in relation to SARS-CoV-2 and coronaviruses. The V end was cut by 0 bases, the J end by 4 bases, with 19 bases between. The CDR3 totals 18 residues. CDR1 is LNHDA, CDR2 SQIVND, per germline (reference sequence). Repertoires were generated with immunoSEQ multiplex PCR, while TCRdb's copy carries only in-frame clones and drops some. The sample lists 35,000 or so clones, about 80% occurring once. Study-level results: Crossreactivity was assessed only for spike protein, not other viral proteins.

About this clone: Its antigen is not identified.

The chain links TRBV19 to TRBJ1-5, with D perhaps TRBD1 (6 bases). The sample comprised memory CD4+ T cells from PBMCs, cultured in vitro. This sequence originates from an adult with COVID-19. The CDR3 region has the DNA TGTGCCAGTAGTATAGATCAGGGTTGGCAGGGGCTTAATCAGCCCCAGCATTTT. Translating it yields CASSIDQGWQGLNQPQHF.